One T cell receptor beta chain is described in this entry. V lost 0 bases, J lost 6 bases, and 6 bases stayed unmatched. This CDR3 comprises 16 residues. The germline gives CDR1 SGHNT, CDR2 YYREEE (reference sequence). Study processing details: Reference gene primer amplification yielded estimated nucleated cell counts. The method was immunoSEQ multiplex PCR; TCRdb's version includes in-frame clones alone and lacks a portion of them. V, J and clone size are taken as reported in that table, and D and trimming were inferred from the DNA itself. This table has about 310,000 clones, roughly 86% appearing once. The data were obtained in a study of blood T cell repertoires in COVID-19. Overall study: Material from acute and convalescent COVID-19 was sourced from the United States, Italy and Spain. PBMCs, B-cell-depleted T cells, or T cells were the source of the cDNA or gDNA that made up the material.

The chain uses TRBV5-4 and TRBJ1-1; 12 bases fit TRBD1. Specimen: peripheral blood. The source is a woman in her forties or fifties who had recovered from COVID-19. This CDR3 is CASSLGGTGGRAEAFF. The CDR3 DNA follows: TGTGCCAGCAGCTTGGGGGGGACAGGGGGCAGGGCTGAAGCTTTCTTT.